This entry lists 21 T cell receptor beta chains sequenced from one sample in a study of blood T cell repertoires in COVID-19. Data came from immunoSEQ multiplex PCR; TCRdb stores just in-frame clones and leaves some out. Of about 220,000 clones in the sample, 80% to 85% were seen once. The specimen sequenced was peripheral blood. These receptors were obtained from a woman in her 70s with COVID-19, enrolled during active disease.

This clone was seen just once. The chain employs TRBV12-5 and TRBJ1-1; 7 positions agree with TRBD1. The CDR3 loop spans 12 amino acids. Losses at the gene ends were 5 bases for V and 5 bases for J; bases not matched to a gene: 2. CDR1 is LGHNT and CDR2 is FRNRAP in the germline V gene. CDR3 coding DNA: TGTGCTAGTGGTCCAGGGGGGACTGAAGCTTTCTTT. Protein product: CASGPGGTEAFF.

CDR3 residues: CASSLGGQRNEQFF. CDR3 sequence (DNA): TGTGCCAGCAGTTTGGGGGGGCAACGGAATGAGCAGTTCTTC. The chain uses TRBV28 and TRBJ2-1, with a possible D match to TRBD2 (7 bases). The ends were cut back, 3 bases at V and 7 bases at J, with 13 bases in the middle. The CDR3 extends over 14 amino acids. The germline gives CDR1 MDHEN, CDR2 SYDVKM.

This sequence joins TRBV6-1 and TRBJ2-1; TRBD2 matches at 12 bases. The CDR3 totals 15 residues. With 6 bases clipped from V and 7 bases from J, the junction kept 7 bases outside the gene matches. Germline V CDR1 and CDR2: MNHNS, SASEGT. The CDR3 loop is CASSRLAGEGNEQFF. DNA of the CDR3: TGTGCCAGCAGCCGACTAGCGGGAGAAGGGAATGAGCAGTTCTTC.

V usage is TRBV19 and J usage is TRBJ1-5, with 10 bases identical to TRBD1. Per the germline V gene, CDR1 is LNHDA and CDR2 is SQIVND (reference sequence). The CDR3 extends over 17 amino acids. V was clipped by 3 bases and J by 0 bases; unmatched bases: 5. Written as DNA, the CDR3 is TGTGCCAGTAGTATGTATGGGACAGGGGTTAGCAATCAGCCCCAGCATTTT. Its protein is CASSMYGTGVSNQPQHF.

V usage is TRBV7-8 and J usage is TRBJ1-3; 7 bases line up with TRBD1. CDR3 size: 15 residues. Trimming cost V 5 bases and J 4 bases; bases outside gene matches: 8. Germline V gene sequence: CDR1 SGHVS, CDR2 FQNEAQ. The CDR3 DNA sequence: TGTGCCAGCAGCCCAGACAGGGTCTCAGGAAACACCATATATTTT. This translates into CASSPDRVSGNTIYF.

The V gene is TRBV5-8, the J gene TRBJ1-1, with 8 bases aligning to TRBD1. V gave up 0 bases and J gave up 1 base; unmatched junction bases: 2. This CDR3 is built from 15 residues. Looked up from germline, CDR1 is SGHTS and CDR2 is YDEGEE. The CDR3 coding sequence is TGTGCCAGCAGCTTGGGGACAGGGAGGAACACTGAAGCTTTCTTT. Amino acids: CASSLGTGRNTEAFF.

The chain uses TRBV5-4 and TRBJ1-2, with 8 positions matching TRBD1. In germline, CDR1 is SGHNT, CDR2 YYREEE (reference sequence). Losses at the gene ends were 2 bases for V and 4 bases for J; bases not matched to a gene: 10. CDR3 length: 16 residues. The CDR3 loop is CASSFRTGKFLYGYTF. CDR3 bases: TGTGCCAGCAGCTTCCGGACAGGGAAGTTCCTCTATGGCTACACCTTC.

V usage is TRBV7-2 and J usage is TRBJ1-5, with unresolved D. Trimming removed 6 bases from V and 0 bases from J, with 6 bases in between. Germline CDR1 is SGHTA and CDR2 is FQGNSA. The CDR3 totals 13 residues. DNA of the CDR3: TGTGCCAGCAGGCAGGATAGCAATCAGCCCCAGCATTTT. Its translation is CASRQDSNQPQHF. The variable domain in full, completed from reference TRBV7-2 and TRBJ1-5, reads GAGVSQSPSNKVTEKGKDVELRCDPISGHTALYWYRQSLGQGLEFLIYFQGNSAPDKSGLPSDRFSAERTGGSVSTLTIQRTQQEDSAVYLCASRQDSNQPQHFGDGTRLSIL.

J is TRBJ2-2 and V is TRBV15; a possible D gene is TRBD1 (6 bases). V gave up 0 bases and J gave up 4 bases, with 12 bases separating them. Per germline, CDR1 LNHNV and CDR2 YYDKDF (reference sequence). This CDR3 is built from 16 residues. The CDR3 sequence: CATSRDKGTITGELFF. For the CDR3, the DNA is TGTGCCACCAGCAGAGATAAGGGGACAATCACCGGGGAGCTGTTTTTT. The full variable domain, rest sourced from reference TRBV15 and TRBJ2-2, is DAMVIQNPRYQVTQFGKPVTLSCSQTLNHNVMYWYQQKSSQAPKLLFHYYDKDFNNEADTPDNFQSRRPNTSFCFLDIRSPGLGDTAMYLCATSRDKGTITGELFFGEGSRLTVL.

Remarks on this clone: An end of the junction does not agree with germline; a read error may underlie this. CDR3 region: CATSDSTRWFGELFF. Written as DNA, the CDR3 is TGTGCCACCAGCGATTCGACTAGGTGGTTTGGGGAGCTGTTTTTT. The chain couples TRBV24-1 to TRBJ2-2; tentative D call: TRBD2 (6 bases). This CDR3 is built from 15 residues. Germline lookup yields CDR1 KGHDR and CDR2 SFDVKD.

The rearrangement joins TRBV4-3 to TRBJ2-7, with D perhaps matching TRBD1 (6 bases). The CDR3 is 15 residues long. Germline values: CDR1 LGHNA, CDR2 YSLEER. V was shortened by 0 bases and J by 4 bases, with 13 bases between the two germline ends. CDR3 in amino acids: CASSQDRTGIYEQYF. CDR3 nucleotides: TGCGCCAGCAGCCAAGATCGAACAGGGATTTACGAGCAGTACTTC.

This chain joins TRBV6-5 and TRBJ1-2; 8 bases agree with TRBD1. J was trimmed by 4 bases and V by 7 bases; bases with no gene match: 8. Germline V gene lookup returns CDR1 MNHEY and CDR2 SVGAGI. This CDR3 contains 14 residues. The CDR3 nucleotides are TGTGCCAGCACCCCCGGACAGGGTAGCTATGGCTACACCTTC. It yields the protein CASTPGQGSYGYTF.

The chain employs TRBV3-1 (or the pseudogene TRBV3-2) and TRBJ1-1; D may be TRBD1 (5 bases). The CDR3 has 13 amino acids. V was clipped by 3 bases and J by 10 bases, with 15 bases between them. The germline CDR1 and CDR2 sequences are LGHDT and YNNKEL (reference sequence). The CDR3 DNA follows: TGTGCCAGCAGCCAGCGGTCAGGGATTAGAGCTTTCTTT. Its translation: CASSQRSGIRAFF.

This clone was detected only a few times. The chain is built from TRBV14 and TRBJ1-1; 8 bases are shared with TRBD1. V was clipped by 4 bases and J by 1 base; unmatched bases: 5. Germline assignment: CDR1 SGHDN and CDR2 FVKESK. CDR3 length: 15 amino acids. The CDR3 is CASSPDRVSNTEAFF. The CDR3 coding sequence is TGTGCCAGCAGCCCGGACAGGGTTTCGAACACTGAAGCTTTCTTT.

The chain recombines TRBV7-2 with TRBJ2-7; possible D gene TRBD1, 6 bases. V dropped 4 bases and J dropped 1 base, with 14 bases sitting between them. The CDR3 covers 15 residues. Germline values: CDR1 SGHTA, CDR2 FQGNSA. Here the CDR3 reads CASSSGVPSSYEQYF. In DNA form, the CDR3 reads TGTGCCAGCAGCTCAGGGGTACCTTCTTCCTACGAGCAGTACTTC.

The CDR3 region is CASSLGQGDGYTF. The CDR3 DNA follows: TGTGCCAGCAGTTTAGGACAGGGCGATGGCTACACCTTC. The chain employs TRBV12-3 or TRBV12-4 and TRBJ1-2; TRBD1 matches 7 bases. The CDR3 is 13 residues long. V was pared by 1 base and J by 6 bases, with 2 bases of the junction left unmatched.

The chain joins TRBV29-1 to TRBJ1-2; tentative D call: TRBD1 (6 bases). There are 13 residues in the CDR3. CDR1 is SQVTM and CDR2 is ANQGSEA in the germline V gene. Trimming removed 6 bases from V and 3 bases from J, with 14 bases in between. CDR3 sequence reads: CSVQNRADYGYTF. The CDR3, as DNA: TGCAGCGTCCAAAACAGGGCCGACTATGGCTACACCTTC.

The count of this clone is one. The CDR3 loop is CASSLGLAGYNEQFF. CDR3 in DNA: TGTGCCAGCAGCTTGGGTCTAGCGGGTTACAATGAGCAGTTCTTC. V usage is TRBV5-5 and J usage is TRBJ2-1; 8 bases are shared with TRBD2. Germline lookup yields CDR1 SGHKS and CDR2 YYEKEE (reference sequence). The CDR3 totals 15 residues. The J segment lost 4 bases and the V segment lost 0 bases, leaving 3 bases of the junction unmatched.

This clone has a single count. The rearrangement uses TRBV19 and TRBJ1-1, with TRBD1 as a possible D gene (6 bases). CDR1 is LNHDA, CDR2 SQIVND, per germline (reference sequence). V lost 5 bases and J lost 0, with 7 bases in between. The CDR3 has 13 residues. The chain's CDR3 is CASSGQLNTEAFF. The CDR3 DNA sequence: TGTGCCAGTAGTGGACAGTTGAACACTGAAGCTTTCTTT.

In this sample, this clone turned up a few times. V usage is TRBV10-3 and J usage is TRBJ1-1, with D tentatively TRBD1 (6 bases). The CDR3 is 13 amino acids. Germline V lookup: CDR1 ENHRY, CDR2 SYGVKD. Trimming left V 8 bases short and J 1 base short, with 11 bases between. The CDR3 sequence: CAIHQGTNTEAFF. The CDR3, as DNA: TGTGCCATCCATCAGGGGACGAACACTGAAGCTTTCTTT.

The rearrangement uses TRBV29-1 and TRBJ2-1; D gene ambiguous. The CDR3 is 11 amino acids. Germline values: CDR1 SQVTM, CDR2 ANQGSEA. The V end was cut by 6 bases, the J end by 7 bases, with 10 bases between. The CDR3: CSVQYRNEQFF. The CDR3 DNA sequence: TGCAGCGTCCAATATCGGAATGAGCAGTTCTTC.